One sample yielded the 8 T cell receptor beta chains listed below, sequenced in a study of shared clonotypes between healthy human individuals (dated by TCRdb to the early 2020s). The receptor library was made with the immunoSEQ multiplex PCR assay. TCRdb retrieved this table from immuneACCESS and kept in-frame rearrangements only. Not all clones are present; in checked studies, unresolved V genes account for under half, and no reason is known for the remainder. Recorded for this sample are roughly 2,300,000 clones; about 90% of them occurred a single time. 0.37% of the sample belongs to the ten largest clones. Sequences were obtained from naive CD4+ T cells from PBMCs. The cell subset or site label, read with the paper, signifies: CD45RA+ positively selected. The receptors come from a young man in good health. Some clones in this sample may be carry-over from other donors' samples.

The CDR3: CASARDANTEAFF. DNA for the CDR3: TGTGCCAGCGCGCGGGACGCGAACACTGAAGCTTTCTTT. V is TRBV7-2 and J is TRBJ1-1; perhaps TRBD1 as D (5 bases). There are 13 residues in the CDR3. The germline gives CDR1 SGHTA, CDR2 FQGNSA. Deletions cut 8 bases from V and 1 base from J, with 11 bases between.

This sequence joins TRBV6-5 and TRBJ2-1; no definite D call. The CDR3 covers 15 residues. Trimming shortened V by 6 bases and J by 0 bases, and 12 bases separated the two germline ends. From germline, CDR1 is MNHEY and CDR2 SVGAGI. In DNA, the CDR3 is TGTGCCAGCAGCCTCGTTCTAACCTCCTACAATGAGCAGTTCTTC. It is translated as CASSLVLTSYNEQFF.

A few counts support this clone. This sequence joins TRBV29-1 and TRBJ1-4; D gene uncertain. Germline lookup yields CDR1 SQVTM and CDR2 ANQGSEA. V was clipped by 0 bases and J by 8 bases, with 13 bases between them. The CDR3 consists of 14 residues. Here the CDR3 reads CSVEDGRQREKLFF. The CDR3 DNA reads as TGCAGCGTTGAAGATGGTAGGCAGAGGGAAAAACTGTTTTTT.

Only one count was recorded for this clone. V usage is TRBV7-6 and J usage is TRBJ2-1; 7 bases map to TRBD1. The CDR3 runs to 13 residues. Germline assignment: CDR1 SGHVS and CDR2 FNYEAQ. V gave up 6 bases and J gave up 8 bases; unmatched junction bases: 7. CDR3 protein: CASRERGRDEQFF. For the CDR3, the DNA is TGTGCCAGCAGAGAGAGGGGGCGGGATGAGCAGTTCTTC.

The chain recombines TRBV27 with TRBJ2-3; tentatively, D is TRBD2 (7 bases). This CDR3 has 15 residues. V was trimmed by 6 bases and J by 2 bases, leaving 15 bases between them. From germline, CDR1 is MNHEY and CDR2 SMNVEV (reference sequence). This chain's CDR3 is CASRLGGGTTDTQYF. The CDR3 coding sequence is TGTGCCAGCAGGTTGGGAGGGGGGACCACAGATACGCAGTATTTT.

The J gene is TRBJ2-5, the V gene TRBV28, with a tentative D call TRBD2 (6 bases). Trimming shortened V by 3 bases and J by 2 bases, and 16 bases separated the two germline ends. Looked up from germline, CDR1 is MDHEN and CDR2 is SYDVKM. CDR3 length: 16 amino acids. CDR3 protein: CASSLIAGTLQETQYF. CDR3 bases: TGTGCCAGCAGTTTGATTGCGGGGACCCTACAAGAGACCCAGTACTTC.

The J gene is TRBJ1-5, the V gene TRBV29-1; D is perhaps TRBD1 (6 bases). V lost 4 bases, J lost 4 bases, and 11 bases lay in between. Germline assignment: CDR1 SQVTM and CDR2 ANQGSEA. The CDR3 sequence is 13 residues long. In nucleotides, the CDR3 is TGCAGCGTTGTAGGACAGCCTAATCAGCCCCAGCATTTT. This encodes CSVVGQPNQPQHF.

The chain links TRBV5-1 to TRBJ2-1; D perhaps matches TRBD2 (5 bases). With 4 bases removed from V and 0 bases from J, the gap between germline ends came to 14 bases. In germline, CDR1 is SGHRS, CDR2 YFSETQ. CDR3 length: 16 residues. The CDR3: CASSPGSGTSYNEQFF. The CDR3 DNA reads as TGCGCCAGCAGCCCGGGAAGCGGAACCTCCTACAATGAGCAGTTCTTC.